Following are 23 T cell receptor beta chains from one sample sequenced in a study of blood T cell repertoires in COVID-19. The table came from immunoSEQ multiplex PCR; TCRdb's copy has only in-frame clones and leaves some out. This sample has roughly 180,000 clones, with roughly 94% found just once. The material sequenced was peripheral blood. All receptors derive from a man aged 30 to 45 with COVID-19, enrolled during active disease.

The gene calls are TRBV5-1 and TRBJ2-6; 7 bases match TRBD1. Germline lookup yields CDR1 SGHRS and CDR2 YFSETQ. This CDR3 region has 17 residues. J was trimmed by 1 base and V by 0 bases; bases with no gene match: 4. The chain's CDR3 is CASSLARGNSGANVLTF. The DNA of the CDR3 is TGCGCCAGCAGCTTGGCCAGGGGGAATTCTGGGGCCAACGTCCTGACTTTC.

The chain combines TRBV5-6 with TRBJ2-1; TRBD1 matches 7 bases. CDR1 is SGHDT and CDR2 is YYEEEE in the germline V gene. The CDR3 extends over 15 amino acids. Trimming cost V 1 base and J 2 bases; bases outside gene matches: 3. The CDR3 DNA is TGTGCCAGCAGCTTGCGACAGGGAACCTACAATGAGCAGTTCTTC. It codes for CASSLRQGTYNEQFF.

The J gene is TRBJ1-2, the V gene TRBV9; TRBD1 might be the D (5 bases). V shed 3 bases and J shed 5 bases, with 17 bases lying between them. The germline V gene has CDR1 SGDLS and CDR2 YYNGEE. This CDR3 contains 15 residues. In DNA form, the CDR3 reads TGTGCCAGCAGCGATGGGGGGGAAGGAAGGTATGGCTACACCTTC. This translates into CASSDGGEGRYGYTF.

This chain uses TRBV2 with TRBJ2-1, with D possibly matching TRBD1 (6 bases). V was cut by 10 bases and J by 14 bases, with 15 bases left in between. The CDR3 length is 10 residues. Germline lookup yields CDR1 SNHLY and CDR2 FYNNEI. CDR3 nucleotides: TGTGCCACATCCGTGCAGGGGAAGTTCTTC. This codes for CATSVQGKFF.

The V call is TRBV5-6, the J call TRBJ2-6, with D unresolved. V gave up 3 bases and J gave up 3 bases, with 10 bases separating them. Per germline, CDR1 SGHDT and CDR2 YYEEEE. The CDR3 is 15 residues long. The CDR3 nucleotides read TGTGCCAGCAGCTCCCCGCGCGATGGGGCCAACGTCCTGACTTTC. Translating gives CASSSPRDGANVLTF.

Written as DNA, the CDR3 is TGTGCCAGCAAAGGGCCAGGGAACGGTGAAGCTTTCTTT. It codes for CASKGPGNGEAFF. The chain combines TRBV2 with TRBJ1-1; D may be TRBD1 (5 bases). CDR1 and CDR2 (germline): SNHLY, FYNNEI. V lost 7 bases, J lost 7 bases, and 16 bases lay in between. This CDR3 has 13 residues. The full variable domain, its missing parts supplied by reference TRBV2 and TRBJ1-1, is EPEVTQTPSHQVTQMGQEVILRCVPISNHLYFYWYRQILGQKVEFLVSFYNNEISEKSEIFDDQFSVERPDGSNFTLKIRSTKLEDSAMYFCASKGPGNGEAFFGQGTRLTVV.

As to this clone: Other DNA sequences within the sample encode an identical CDR3. The chain is built from TRBV3-1 (or the pseudogene TRBV3-2) and TRBJ1-5, with D possibly TRBD1 on 6 matching bases. V dropped 1 base and J dropped 5 bases, with 9 bases sitting between them. Germline V CDR1 and CDR2: LGHDT, YNNKEL (reference sequence). This CDR3 region has 14 residues. CDR3 nucleotides: TGTGCCAGCAGCCAAGGGGGGGGCGATCAGCCCCAGCATTTT. As protein: CASSQGGGDQPQHF.

The chain carries TRBV5-1 and TRBJ1-4, with 12 bases that match TRBD1. Losses at the gene ends were 4 bases for V and 2 bases for J; bases not matched to a gene: 6. Germline CDR1 and CDR2: SGHRS and YFSETQ. This CDR3 contains 17 residues. CDR3 sequence: CASSPGTGGLTNEKLFF. As DNA, the CDR3 is TGCGCCAGCAGCCCCGGGACAGGGGGCTTGACTAATGAAAAACTGTTTTTT.

The V call is TRBV5-6, the J call TRBJ2-1; possibly TRBD2 for D (6 bases). The germline V gene encodes CDR1 SGHDT and CDR2 YYEEEE. The CDR3 has 12 amino acids. Trimming left V 6 bases short and J 10 bases short, with 14 bases between. CDR3 sequence (DNA): TGTGCCAGCACAGTTCCGGGACTCGAGCAGTTCTTC. Protein sequence: CASTVPGLEQFF.

V gene TRBV27 combines with J gene TRBJ1-6, with TRBD1 matching 9 bases. This CDR3 is 16 amino acids long. The V segment lost 6 bases and the J segment 6 bases; nucleotides outside the gene matches: 9. The germline V gene encodes CDR1 MNHEY and CDR2 SMNVEV (reference sequence). CDR3 DNA: TGTGCCAGCAGCACTAAGGGACAGGGAGTTAATTCACCCCTCCACTTT. This sequence encodes CASSTKGQGVNSPLHF.

This chain connects TRBV19 to TRBJ1-2; no clear D gene. There are 13 residues in the CDR3. CDR1 is LNHDA and CDR2 is SQIVND in the germline V gene (reference sequence). Trimming took off 3 bases at V and 2 bases at J, with 7 bases between the two ends. CDR3 bases: TGTGCCAGTAGTATCATTCAAAACTATGGCTACACCTTC. Translated, it gives CASSIIQNYGYTF.

The chain is built from TRBV3-1 (or the pseudogene TRBV3-2) and TRBJ1-2; possibly TRBD1 for D (5 bases). CDR1 is LGHDT, CDR2 YNNKEL, per germline (reference sequence). The ends were cut back, 6 bases at V and 5 bases at J, with 13 bases in the middle. The CDR3 length is 13 residues. CDR3 nucleotide sequence: TGTGCCAGCAGGCAGTGGCAGGGTTATGGCTACACCTTC. This codes for CASRQWQGYGYTF.

In its sample, this clone was seen once. The gene calls are TRBV19 and TRBJ1-4; D unresolved. Between the trimmed V and J ends, which lost 3 bases and 8 bases, there was a span of 13 bases. Germline V gene data show CDR1 as LNHDA and CDR2 as SQIVND (reference sequence). This CDR3 has 14 amino acids. For the CDR3, the DNA is TGTGCCAGTAGTATTGGGCCAGCTGGCGAAAAACTGTTTTTT. This encodes CASSIGPAGEKLFF. The entire variable domain, with the rest obtained from reference TRBV19 and TRBJ1-4, is as follows: DGGITQSPKYLFRKEGQNVTLSCEQNLNHDAMYWYRQDPGQGLRLIYYSQIVNDFQKGDIAEGYSVSREKKESFPLTVTSAQKNPTAFYLCASSIGPAGEKLFFGSGTQLSVL.

The chain combines TRBV29-1 with TRBJ1-1; possible D gene TRBD1, 6 bases. This CDR3 has 16 amino acids. V was cut by 7 bases and J by 1 base, with 22 bases left in between. CDR1 SQVTM and CDR2 ANQGSEA come from the germline V gene. The CDR3 DNA reads TGCAGCGAGGTAAACAGGGTAGGGGCGGGGAACACTGAAGCTTTCTTT. Amino acids: CSEVNRVGAGNTEAFF.

The chain employs TRBV6-5 and TRBJ1-1; D is uncertain. Trimming cost V 6 bases and J 4 bases, with 12 bases left between them. The germline V gene has CDR1 MNHEY and CDR2 SVGAGI. There are 13 residues in the CDR3. For the CDR3, the DNA is TGTGCCAGCAGCTCCAACCCCGGCACTGAAGCTTTCTTT. This encodes CASSSNPGTEAFF.

The rearrangement joins TRBV6-5 to TRBJ1-6, with D perhaps TRBD1 (5 bases). The CDR3 extends over 15 amino acids. Germline CDR1 reads MNHEY; CDR2 reads SVGAGI. V lost 1 base and J 3 bases, leaving 7 bases between the germline ends. The CDR3 nucleotides read TGTGCCAGCAGTTACTTGGGGGGCTATAATTCACCCCTCCACTTT. This encodes CASSYLGGYNSPLHF.

This sequence joins TRBV25-1 and TRBJ1-6; no definite D call. The germline CDR1 and CDR2 sequences are MGHDK and SYGVNS. This CDR3 has 15 amino acids. Between the trimmed V and J ends, which lost 2 bases and 2 bases, there was a span of 7 bases. The CDR3 region has the DNA TGTGCCAGCAGTGAACGCGGGCCCTATAATTCACCCCTCCACTTT. It yields the protein CASSERGPYNSPLHF.

CDR3 protein: CASSVGRDWGHDGYTF. In DNA, the CDR3 is TGTGCCAGCAGCGTTGGGAGGGACTGGGGTCATGATGGCTACACCTTC. V and J are TRBV9 and TRBJ1-2; a weak D match, TRBD1 (5 bases). The V end was cut by 2 bases, the J end by 6 bases, with 20 bases between. The length of the CDR3 is 16 residues. Germline CDR1 and CDR2: SGDLS and YYNGEE.

This clone is a singleton in its sample. V usage is TRBV12-3 or TRBV12-4 and J usage is TRBJ2-7, with D possibly TRBD2 on 7 matching bases. The CDR3 runs to 13 residues. V lost 5 bases and J lost 4, with 12 bases in between. CDR3 region: CASSRGGSYEQYF. In DNA, the CDR3 is TGTGCCAGCAGTAGGGGGGGTTCATACGAGCAGTACTTC.

The CDR3 DNA reads TGTGCCAGCAGCCAAGAAGGGGTTTCACCCCTCCACTTT. Residues: CASSQEGVSPLHF. The chain couples TRBV3-1 (or the pseudogene TRBV3-2) to TRBJ1-6, with D perhaps matching TRBD1 (5 bases). CDR3 length: 13 amino acids. V lost 0 bases to trimming and J lost 9 bases, with 6 bases between them. Looked up from germline, CDR1 is LGHDT and CDR2 is YNNKEL (reference sequence).

This rearrangement joins TRBV5-1 to TRBJ2-7; tentatively, D is TRBD1 (5 bases). The V gene's germline CDR1 is SGHRS and CDR2 YFSETQ. The V end was cut by 4 bases, the J end by 0 bases, with 8 bases between. This CDR3 region has 13 residues. The CDR3 region has the DNA TGCGCCAGCAGCGCCAGGGACTCCTACGAGCAGTACTTC. Translated, it gives CASSARDSYEQYF.

This rearrangement joins TRBV19 to TRBJ1-2, with D possibly TRBD1 on 5 matching bases. The CDR3 sequence is 14 residues long. V was clipped by 1 base and J by 9 bases, with 15 bases between them. Germline V CDR1 and CDR2: LNHDA, SQIVND (reference sequence). The CDR3 here is CASSIGGDPIRYTF. The CDR3 bases are TGTGCCAGTAGTATAGGGGGGGACCCGATTCGCTACACCTTC.

The J gene is TRBJ1-1, the V gene TRBV12-3 or TRBV12-4, with 8 bases aligning to TRBD1. CDR3 length: 12 amino acids. Trimming removed 6 bases from V and 5 bases from J; junction bases left unmatched: 2. This CDR3 reads CASRDRATEAFF. DNA of the CDR3: TGTGCCAGCAGGGACAGGGCGACTGAAGCTTTCTTT.